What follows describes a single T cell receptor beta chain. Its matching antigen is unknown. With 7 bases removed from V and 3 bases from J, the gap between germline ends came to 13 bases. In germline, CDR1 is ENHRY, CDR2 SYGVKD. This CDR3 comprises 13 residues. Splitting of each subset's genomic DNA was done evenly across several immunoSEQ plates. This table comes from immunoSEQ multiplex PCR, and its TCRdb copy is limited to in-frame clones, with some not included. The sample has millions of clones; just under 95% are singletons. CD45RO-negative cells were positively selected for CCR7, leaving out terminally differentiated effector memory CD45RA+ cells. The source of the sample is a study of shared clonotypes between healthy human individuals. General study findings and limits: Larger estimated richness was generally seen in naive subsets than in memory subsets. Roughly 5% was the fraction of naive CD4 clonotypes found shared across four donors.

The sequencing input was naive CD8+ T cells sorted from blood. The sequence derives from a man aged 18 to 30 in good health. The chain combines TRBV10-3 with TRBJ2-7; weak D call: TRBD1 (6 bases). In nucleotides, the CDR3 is TGTGCCATCACCGCAGGGGTAGGCTACGAGCAGTACTTC. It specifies CAITAGVGYEQYF.